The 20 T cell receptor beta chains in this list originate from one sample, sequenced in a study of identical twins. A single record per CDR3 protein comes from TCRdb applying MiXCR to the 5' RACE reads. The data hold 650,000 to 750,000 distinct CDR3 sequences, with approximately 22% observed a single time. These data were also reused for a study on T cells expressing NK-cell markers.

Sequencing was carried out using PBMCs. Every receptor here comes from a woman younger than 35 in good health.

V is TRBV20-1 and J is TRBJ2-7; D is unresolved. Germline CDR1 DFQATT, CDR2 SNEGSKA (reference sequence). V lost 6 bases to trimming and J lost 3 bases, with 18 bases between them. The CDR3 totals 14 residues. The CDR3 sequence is CSASRSERLYEQYF. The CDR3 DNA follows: TGCAGTGCGTCGCGCAGTGAACGCCTCTACGAGCAGTACTTC.

The CDR3 loop is CASSLEGTPLGLAKRYTF. The CDR3 DNA is TGTGCCAGCAGCTTAGAGGGGACACCCCTGGGCCTGGCTAAGCGCTACACCTTC. J is TRBJ1-2 and V is TRBV11-1, with D tentatively TRBD1 (6 bases). The germline V and J ends were trimmed by 1 base and 9 bases, with 27 bases remaining between them. This CDR3 contains 18 residues. Germline CDR1 and CDR2: SGHAT and FQDESV (reference sequence).

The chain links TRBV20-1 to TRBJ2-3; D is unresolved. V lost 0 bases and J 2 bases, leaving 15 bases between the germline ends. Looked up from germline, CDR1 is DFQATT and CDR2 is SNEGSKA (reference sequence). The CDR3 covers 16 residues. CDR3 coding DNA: TGCAGTGCTAGAGATCAAGTAGCACTGATCACAGATACGCAGTATTTT. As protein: CSARDQVALITDTQYF.

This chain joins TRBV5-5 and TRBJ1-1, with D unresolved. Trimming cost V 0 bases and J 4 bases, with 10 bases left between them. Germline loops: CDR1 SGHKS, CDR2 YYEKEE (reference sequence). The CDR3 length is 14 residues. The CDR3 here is CASSLVASVTEAFF. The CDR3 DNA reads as TGTGCCAGCAGCTTGGTAGCCAGTGTCACTGAAGCTTTCTTT.

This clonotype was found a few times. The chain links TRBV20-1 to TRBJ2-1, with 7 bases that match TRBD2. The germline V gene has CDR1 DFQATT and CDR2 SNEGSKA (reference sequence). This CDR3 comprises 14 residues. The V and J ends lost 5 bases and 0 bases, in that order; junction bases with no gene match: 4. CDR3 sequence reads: CSAAAGSSYNEQFF. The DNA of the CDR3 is TGCAGTGCTGCAGCGGGAAGCTCCTACAATGAGCAGTTCTTC.

The CDR3 here is CATGDRGGYTF. The CDR3 DNA reads TGTGCCACCGGGGACAGGGGTGGCTACACCTTC. The V and J genes are TRBV7-9 and TRBJ1-2, with 10 bases lining up with TRBD1. The germline gives CDR1 SEHNR, CDR2 FQNEAQ (reference sequence). The trim removed 10 bases at V and 7 bases at J, leaving 3 bases unmatched. The CDR3 consists of 11 residues. The whole variable domain, remainder taken from reference TRBV7-9 and TRBJ1-2, is DTGVSQNPRHKITKRGQNVTFRCDPISEHNRLYWYRQTLGQGPEFLTYFQNEAQLEKSRLLSDRFSAERPKGSFSTLEIQRTEQGDSAMYLCATGDRGGYTFGSGTRLTVV.

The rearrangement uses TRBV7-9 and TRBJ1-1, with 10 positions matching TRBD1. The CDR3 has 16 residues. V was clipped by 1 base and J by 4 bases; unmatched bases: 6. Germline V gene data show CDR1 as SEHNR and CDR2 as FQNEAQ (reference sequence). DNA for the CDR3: TGTGCCAGCAGCTTAGGCGGACAGGGGGGAGCCACTGAAGCTTTCTTT. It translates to CASSLGGQGGATEAFF.

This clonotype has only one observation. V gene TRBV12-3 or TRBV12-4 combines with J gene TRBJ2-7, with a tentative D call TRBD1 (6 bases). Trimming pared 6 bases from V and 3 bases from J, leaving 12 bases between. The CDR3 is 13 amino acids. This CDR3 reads CASRQGIIYEQYF. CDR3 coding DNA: TGTGCCAGCAGACAGGGCATCATCTACGAGCAGTACTTC.

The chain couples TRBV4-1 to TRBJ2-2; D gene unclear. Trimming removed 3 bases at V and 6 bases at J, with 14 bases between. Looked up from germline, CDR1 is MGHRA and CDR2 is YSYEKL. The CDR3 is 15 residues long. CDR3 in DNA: TGCGCCAGCAGCCAGGGCCGCAGGATGGCCGGGGAGCTGTTTTTT. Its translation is CASSQGRRMAGELFF.

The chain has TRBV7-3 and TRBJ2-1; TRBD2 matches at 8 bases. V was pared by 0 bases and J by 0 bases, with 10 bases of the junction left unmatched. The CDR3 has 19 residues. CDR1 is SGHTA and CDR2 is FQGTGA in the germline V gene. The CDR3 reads CASSLTAGGQKSSYNEQFF. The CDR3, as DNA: TGTGCCAGCAGCTTAACGGCGGGGGGCCAGAAAAGCTCCTACAATGAGCAGTTCTTC.

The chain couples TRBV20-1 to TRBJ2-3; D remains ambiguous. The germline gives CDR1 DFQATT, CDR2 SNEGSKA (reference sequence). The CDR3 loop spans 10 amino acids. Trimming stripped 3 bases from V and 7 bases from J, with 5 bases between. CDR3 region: CSASGNTQYF. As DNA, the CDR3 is TGCAGTGCTAGTGGAAATACGCAGTATTTT.

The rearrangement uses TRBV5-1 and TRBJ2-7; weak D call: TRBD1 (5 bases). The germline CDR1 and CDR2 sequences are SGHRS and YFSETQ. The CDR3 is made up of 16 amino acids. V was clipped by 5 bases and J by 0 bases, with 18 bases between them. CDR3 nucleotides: TGCGCCAGCAGTTTTGATCCGACAGTATCCTCCTACGAGCAGTACTTC. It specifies CASSFDPTVSSYEQYF.

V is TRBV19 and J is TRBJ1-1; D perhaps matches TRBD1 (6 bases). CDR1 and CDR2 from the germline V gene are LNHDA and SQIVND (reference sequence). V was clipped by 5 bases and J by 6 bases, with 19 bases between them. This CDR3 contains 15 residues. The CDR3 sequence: CASSPRNRDMAEAFF. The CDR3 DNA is TGTGCCAGTAGTCCGCGAAACAGGGATATGGCTGAAGCTTTCTTT.

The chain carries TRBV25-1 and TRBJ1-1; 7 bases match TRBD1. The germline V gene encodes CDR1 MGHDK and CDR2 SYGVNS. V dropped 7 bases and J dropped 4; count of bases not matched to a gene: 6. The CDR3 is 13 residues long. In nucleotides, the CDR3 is TGTGCCAGCACCCACAGGGGAGGCACTGAAGCTTTCTTT. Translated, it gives CASTHRGGTEAFF.

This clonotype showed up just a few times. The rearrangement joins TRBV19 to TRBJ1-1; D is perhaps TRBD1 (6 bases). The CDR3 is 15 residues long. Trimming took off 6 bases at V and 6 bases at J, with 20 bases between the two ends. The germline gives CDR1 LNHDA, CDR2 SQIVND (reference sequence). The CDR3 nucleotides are TGTGCCAGTAGAGCCAGGGGCTTGGATCGTGCTGAAGCTTTCTTT. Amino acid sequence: CASRARGLDRAEAFF.

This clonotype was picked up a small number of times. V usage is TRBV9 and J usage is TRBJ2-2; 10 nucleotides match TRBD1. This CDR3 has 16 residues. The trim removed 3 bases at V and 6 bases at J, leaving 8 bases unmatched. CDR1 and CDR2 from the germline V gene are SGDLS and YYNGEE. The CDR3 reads CASSARDRGMSGELFF. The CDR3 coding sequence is TGTGCCAGCAGCGCAAGGGACAGGGGAATGTCCGGGGAGCTGTTTTTT.

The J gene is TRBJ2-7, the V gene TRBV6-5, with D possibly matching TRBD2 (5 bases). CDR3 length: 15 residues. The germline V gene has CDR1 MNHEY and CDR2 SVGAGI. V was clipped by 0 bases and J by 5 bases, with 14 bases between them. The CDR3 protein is CASSYSIGVTHEQYF. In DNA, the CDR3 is TGTGCCAGCAGTTACTCGATCGGGGTAACCCACGAGCAGTACTTC.

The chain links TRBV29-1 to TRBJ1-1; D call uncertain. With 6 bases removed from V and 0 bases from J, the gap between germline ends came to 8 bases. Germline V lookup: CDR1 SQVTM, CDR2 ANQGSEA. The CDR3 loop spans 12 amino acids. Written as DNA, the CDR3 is TGCAGCGTCACGGTAGTGAACACTGAAGCTTTCTTT. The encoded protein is CSVTVVNTEAFF.

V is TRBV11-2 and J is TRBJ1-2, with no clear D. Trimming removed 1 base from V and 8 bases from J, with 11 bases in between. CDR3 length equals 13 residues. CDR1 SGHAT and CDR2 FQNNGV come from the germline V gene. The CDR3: CASSLGGYWGYTF. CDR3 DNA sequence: TGTGCCAGCAGCTTAGGGGGATATTGGGGCTACACCTTC.

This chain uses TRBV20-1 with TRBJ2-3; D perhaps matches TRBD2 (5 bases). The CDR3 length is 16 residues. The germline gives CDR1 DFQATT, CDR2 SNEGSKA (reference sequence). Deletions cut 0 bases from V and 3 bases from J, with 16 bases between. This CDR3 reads CSARDGELSRTDTQYF. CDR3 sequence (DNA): TGCAGTGCTAGAGATGGGGAGCTCTCGAGGACAGATACGCAGTATTTT.